Only a few counts were recorded for the clone carrying this TCR beta chain. Its cognate antigen is unknown. TCRdb recomputed calls from the RT-PCR reads with MiXCR, one row per CDR3 protein. The sample includes under 200,000 distinct CDR3 sequences, roughly a tenth seen only once; the top ten take roughly 12%. The sample belongs to a study of response to subunit inactivated influenza vaccine. Notes on the study in general: Every seasonal influenza vaccination brings in few new T cells, the authors suggested.

The CDR3 consists of 13 residues. CDR1 is SGHRS and CDR2 is YFSETQ in the germline V gene. V was pared by 5 bases and J by 5 bases, with 5 bases of the junction left unmatched. The sample in question was non-naive T cells sorted from PBMCs, obtained 45 days after vaccination. The clonotype comes from a man aged 45-65 years who received an inactivated influenza vaccine. The chain uses TRBV5-1 and TRBJ1-1, with 8 bases matching TRBD1. The chain's CDR3 is CASRTGVGTEAFF. Here the CDR3 DNA reads TGCGCCAGCAGGACAGGGGTGGGGACTGAAGCTTTCTTT.